Each of the 14 T cell receptor beta chains below was sequenced from the same sample in a study of blood T cell repertoires in COVID-19. This table comes from immunoSEQ multiplex PCR, and its TCRdb copy is limited to in-frame clones, with some not included. The sample lists approximately 400,000 clones, approximately 90% occurring once. Material: PBMCs or T cells enriched from blood (not recorded which). The receptor source for this set is a woman in her forties who had been exposed to COVID-19.

The rearrangement uses TRBV10-2 and TRBJ2-2; D is ambiguous. The CDR3 is made up of 13 amino acids. CDR1 and CDR2 from the germline V gene are WSHSY and SAAADI. Trimming stripped 5 bases from V and 4 bases from J, with 8 bases between. The CDR3 protein is CASSLRSTGELFF. The CDR3 DNA sequence: TGCGCCAGCAGTTTACGTAGCACCGGGGAGCTGTTTTTT.

The chain carries TRBV18 and TRBJ1-1; D is perhaps TRBD1 (5 bases). This CDR3 comprises 14 residues. Germline CDR1 KGHSH, CDR2 LQKENI. Trimming pared 3 bases from V and 6 bases from J, leaving 14 bases between. The CDR3 DNA follows: TGTGCCAGCTCACCGGGGCAGGGAATCGCTGAAGCTTTCTTT. Translating gives CASSPGQGIAEAFF.

The V gene is TRBV12-3 or TRBV12-4, the J gene TRBJ1-3; 7 nucleotides line up with TRBD1. There are 13 residues in the CDR3. V was clipped by 6 bases and J by 6 bases; unmatched bases: 5. The CDR3 region is CASRQQGLNTIYF. The CDR3, as DNA: TGTGCCAGCAGACAACAGGGGCTAAACACCATATATTTT.

V usage is TRBV7-8 and J usage is TRBJ2-7; 8 bases are a match to TRBD1. Unmatched junction bases numbered 6, after V lost 2 bases and J lost 6 bases. The CDR3 length is 14 residues. Looked up from germline, CDR1 is SGHVS and CDR2 is FQNEAQ. The CDR3 is CASSLLQGASEQYF. In nucleotides, the CDR3 is TGTGCCAGCAGCTTATTGCAGGGGGCGAGCGAGCAGTACTTC.

This chain joins TRBV6-6 and TRBJ2-5; 9 bases are a match to TRBD1. The CDR3 totals 15 residues. CDR1 and CDR2 from the germline V gene are MNHNY and SVGAGI (reference sequence). V lost 5 bases, J lost 4 bases, and 8 bases stayed unmatched. The CDR3, as DNA: TGTGCCAGCAGTCTCCCGGGACAGGGAGGAGAGACCCAGTACTTC. The encoded protein is CASSLPGQGGETQYF.

V is TRBV5-1 and J is TRBJ1-2; TRBD1 agrees at 12 bases. V lost 3 bases to trimming and J lost 8 bases; unmatched junction nucleotides: 5. The CDR3 loop spans 14 amino acids. Germline V gene data show CDR1 as SGHRS and CDR2 as YFSETQ. The CDR3 loop is CASSSGTGGWGYTF. The CDR3 nucleotides read TGCGCCAGCAGCTCTGGGACAGGGGGCTGGGGCTACACCTTC.

The chain couples TRBV10-1 to TRBJ2-7; D might be TRBD1 (7 bases). Germline V gives CDR1 WNHNN, CDR2 SYGVQD (reference sequence). This CDR3 region has 18 residues. With 0 bases removed from V and 0 bases from J, the gap between germline ends came to 18 bases. CDR3 DNA: TGCGCCAGCAGTGAGTCCAGGGGGGCCCTCCCAAGCTCCTACGAGCAGTACTTC. This translates into CASSESRGALPSSYEQYF.

This chain joins TRBV5-8 and TRBJ2-5, with TRBD1 matching over 8 bases. The V and J ends lost 3 bases and 4 bases, in that order; junction bases with no gene match: 11. The CDR3 is 16 amino acids. CDR1 SGHTS and CDR2 YDEGEE come from the germline V gene. Here the CDR3 DNA reads TGTGCCAGCAGCTCGGACAGGGAAACTTTACGAGAGACCCAGTACTTC. It encodes CASSSDRETLRETQYF.

The gene calls are TRBV7-2 and TRBJ2-7; 11 nucleotides align to TRBD2. Per germline, CDR1 SGHTA and CDR2 FQGNSA. The CDR3 extends over 15 amino acids. V gave up 3 bases and J gave up 1 base; unmatched junction bases: 2. CDR3 coding DNA: TGTGCCAGCAGCTTTCTAGCGGGAGGTTCCTACGAGCAGTACTTC. Translated, it gives CASSFLAGGSYEQYF.

The rearrangement joins TRBV27 to TRBJ1-5; TRBD1 agrees at 8 bases. Germline assignment: CDR1 MNHEY and CDR2 SMNVEV (reference sequence). V shed 0 bases and J 5 bases; nucleotides not matched to a gene: 3. This CDR3 contains 15 residues. The CDR3 DNA is TGTGCCAGCAGTTTATCTGCAGGGGGCTATCAGCCCCAGCATTTT. Amino acids: CASSLSAGGYQPQHF.

This rearrangement joins TRBV24-1 to TRBJ1-2, with D perhaps matching TRBD1 (6 bases). The CDR3 extends over 18 amino acids. CDR1 and CDR2 (germline): KGHDR, SFDVKD. The V gene lost 4 bases and the J gene lost 0 bases, with 20 bases spanning the gap. The CDR3 region has the DNA TGTGCCACCAGTGAAGCCCGACGGGACAAGGGAGCTAACTATGGCTACACCTTC. Its translation: CATSEARRDKGANYGYTF.

V is TRBV27 and J is TRBJ2-3; D gene uncertain. Trimming cost V 2 bases and J 2 bases, with 11 bases left between them. Germline V gene lookup returns CDR1 MNHEY and CDR2 SMNVEV (reference sequence). This CDR3 comprises 15 residues. The CDR3 region has the DNA TGTGCCAGCAGTTTACGTGCAGGCTTCACAGATACGCAGTATTTT. Residues: CASSLRAGFTDTQYF.

The V call is TRBV7-9, the J call TRBJ1-2, with 8 bases lining up with TRBD1. Trimming took 2 bases from V and 4 from J; bases not matched to a gene: 6. The germline gives CDR1 SEHNR, CDR2 FQNEAQ (reference sequence). This CDR3 region has 15 residues. The CDR3 nucleotides are TGTGCCAGCAGCTTACAGGGGGCTATATCCTATGGCTACACCTTC. Translated, it gives CASSLQGAISYGYTF. The entire variable domain, with the rest obtained from reference TRBV7-9 and TRBJ1-2, is as follows: DTGVSQNPRHKITKRGQNVTFRCDPISEHNRLYWYRQTLGQGPEFLTYFQNEAQLEKSRLLSDRFSAERPKGSFSTLEIQRTEQGDSAMYLCASSLQGAISYGYTFGSGTRLTVV.

This clone was counted only a few times. The chain uses TRBV19 and TRBJ1-4; weak D call: TRBD1 (6 bases). CDR1 is LNHDA, CDR2 SQIVND, per germline (reference sequence). Trimming shortened V by 0 bases and J by 7 bases, and 12 bases separated the two germline ends. The CDR3 covers 15 residues. Here the CDR3 DNA reads TGTGCCAGTAGTATAGATACAGGGAAAGGTGAAAAACTGTTTTTT. The encoded protein is CASSIDTGKGEKLFF.